This paragraph covers one T cell receptor (beta chain) sequence. Its specific antigen is unknown. It has no much larger one-base neighbor in the sample; base qualities were not kept. Library method: the immunoSEQ multiplex PCR assay. For the multiplex PCR, a mixture combining 60 forward primers for TCR Vbeta segments and 13 reverse primers for TCR Jbeta segments was used. Amplification of the CDR3 region of rearranged TCR beta genes was performed with a multiplex PCR assay on genomic DNA. On the Illumina HiSeq System, the amplified TCR beta libraries were sequenced as 87-base-pair reads. In the original analysis: In a later analysis, 80 million or so unique TCR beta chains were counted across the roughly 610 repertoires, and about 10 million of these chains were shared by at least two donors. Raw reads were error-corrected and collapsed into unique sequences with a nearest-neighbor algorithm that merged closely related sequences to remove PCR and sequencing errors. To assign V, D and J gene segments, CDR3 sequences were aligned to IMGT reference sequences. For a sequence to be retained, at least a six-nucleotide match to both a V gene segment and a J gene segment was required. Rearrangements were classified as productive when the CDR3 lacked stop codons and remained in frame with V and J, and all other rearrangements were classified as non-productive. Following IMGT convention, CDR3 was defined as the stretch from the second conserved V-encoded cysteine up to the conserved J-encoded phenylalanine. In an earlier analysis of roughly 610 of the donors, sequences lacking an unambiguous match to a single V gene segment were excluded. In an earlier analysis of a few hundred of the donors, V segments were called functional above 56.7% productive rearrangements and were called segregating when the between-donor standard deviation exceeded 5%. A statistical classification framework was built for diagnosing cytomegalovirus status from the catalog of TCR beta chain sequences. A later analysis assigned V and J genes by comparing TCR nucleotide sequences with IMGT/GENE-DB human TR gene sequences. Using the TCRdist pipeline, a later analysis assigned CDR3 sequences along with most-parsimonious VDJ recombination scenarios. In a later analysis, every TCR beta chain was defined by the combination of its CDR3 amino acid sequence and its V-gene family, and reads without a unique V-gene family were dropped. In a later analysis, several hundred highly shared, low-generation-probability nucleotide sequences were removed to address suspected cross-contamination and a sequencing artifact. A later analysis calculated a clonal expansion index for each public chain from normalized within-repertoire ranks of inferred template counts. Generation probabilities in a later analysis came from a VDJ recombination model fitted to out-of-frame rearrangements, and those results were checked against IGoR. Hypergeometric tests were used in a later analysis to score TCR-TCR, TCR-HLA and TCR-CMV co-occurrence, with a repertoire-size bias correction applied to the TCR pairs. False discovery rates were estimated in a later analysis by permuting HLA or CMV assignments 20 times. In a later analysis, co-occurring TCRs were grouped using DBSCAN, with TCRdist sequence similarity added in when clustering inside HLA-allele-positive subsets. Repertoires with fewer than 30,000 or more than 120,000 public chains were left out of co-occurrence clustering, as were roughly five repertoires with anomalous nucleotide sharing. Imported from immuneACCESS, the table was reduced by TCRdb to in-frame sequences with V and J called. These copies leave out some clones; in studies compared against another copy, an unresolved V gene accounts for under half, and the cause of the remainder is not known. For V, J and clone size, that table is used; D and trimming come from the DNA. This sample lists about 120,000 clones; roughly 80% were detected once. The ten biggest clones cover 3% to 4% of the sample.

In total, roughly 670 healthy bone marrow donors made up the cohort. At the time of sampling, every cohort member was nominally healthy, though immune exposures that went unrecorded were likely present. The donor was CMV seropositive and belonged to the group of 250 to 350 seropositive cohort members. A peripheral blood sample was collected from each donor, and TCR beta sequencing was performed on peripheral blood mononuclear cells. The Qiagen DNeasy Blood Extraction Kit was used to extract genomic DNA from the blood cell samples. The CDR3 spans 14 residues, from the cysteine through the phenylalanine. Only CDR3 DNA is held: 42 bases, read in frame from base 1. Sequences SGHTA (CDR1) and FQGNSA (CDR2) are obtained from the germline V gene. A distance of 15 bases separates the germline ends of V and J, which lose 5 bases and 5 bases respectively. The data were obtained in a study of cytomegalovirus exposure and HLA in healthy donors (dated 2017 in TCRdb). A note on the overall study: In an earlier analysis of 587 of the donors, approximately 300 Gb of sequence data and 90 million to 130 million unique TCR beta sequences from 150 million to 200 million T cells were reported. Approximately 300 gigabases of sequencing data and around 88 million unique TCR sequences made up an early release that covered approximately 650 HLA-typed donors. The genetic ancestry cluster associated with self-reported Caucasian donors included 65% to 90% of the 398 genotyped donors. The study was designed to test whether signatures of past pathogen exposure could be identified by cataloging public T cell receptors. Using immunosequencing, the study profiled T cell repertoires from fewer than 850 subjects and related those repertoires to cytomegalovirus serostatus. A separate validation cohort of about 110 different subjects was used in addition to the 666-subject first cohort. To predict cytomegalovirus infection status, the study combined high-throughput TCR immunosequencing, statistical association of individual TCRs with disease status, and machine learning. A later analysis re-examined previously published TCR beta repertoires from more than 600 donors and added high-resolution HLA genotyping to investigate patterns of TCR occurrence. The later analysis used no new phenotypic data to find candidate immune exposures, relying instead on TCR beta sequences and their occurrence across donors. An earlier analysis of around 580 of the donors used high-throughput TCR beta sequencing to judge whether each TCR beta V gene segment behaved as functional or pseudogenic. Alongside the repertoire data, information on donor age, sex, ethnicity and CMV serostatus was compiled. A later genetic analysis took genome-wide SNP genotypes for about three fifths of the roughly 700 donors and used that subset as a discovery cohort. All discovery cohort repertoires had been generated on a single sequencing platform. Both class I and class II loci were covered by HLA typing, at four-digit resolution. The number of donors typed differed by locus, with roughly 629-640 for A, B, C, DRB1 and DQB1, around 500 for DQA1, about 610 for DPA1, and some 440 for DPB1. A handful of DR-DQ haplotypes were handled as single units for association and clustering because linkage in the cohort was strong. Among 300 to 500 genotyped donors of the cohort, an average of about 220,000 unique TCR beta nucleotide sequences was sequenced per donor, of which 15% to 20% were non-productive. The study at large found these results: Because the 87-base-pair reads could not distinguish some IMGT-functional V segments, including TRBV6-2 and TRBV6-3, those segments were excluded. An association between a missense DCLRE1C variant and V-gene and J-gene trimming of TCR beta chains was found in a later genetic analysis and replicated in an independent cohort. A further reported finding was that TCR beta sequences accurately predicted the HLA-A and HLA-B alleles for most subjects in the first cohort. Immune exposure information for the cohort was limited to CMV serostatus. At a false discovery rate of 0.05, a later analysis linked around 17,000 TCR beta sequences to specific HLA alleles. Correlated functional status among segregating V segments might be attributable to linkage disequilibrium, but an unknown experimental factor could not be ruled out. According to a later analysis, parvovirus B19, influenza, CMV and Epstein-Barr virus appeared linked to several top co-occurrence clusters. A few of the identified cytomegalovirus-associated TCR beta chains were confirmed in vitro to be specific for cytomegalovirus antigens. The classifier was reported to diagnose cytomegalovirus status with high specificity and sensitivity in both the original and validation cohorts. HLA typing was unavailable for some donors at each locus, so association tests used only the typed subset. When HLA alleles, especially DR and DQ, strongly co-occurred, attributing TCR associations to individual alleles was difficult. An earlier analysis of approximately 590 of the donors showed that most TCR beta V segments appeared in productive rearrangements either about 90% or about 30% of the time, which broadly matched IMGT annotations. A later genetic analysis reported fewer N-insertions in productive TCRs among donors in an Asian-associated ancestry cluster than the roughly 620-donor mean. According to a later analysis, TCR association rates differed among HLA loci, with DRB1 alleles showing the most associated TCRs and HLA-C alleles showing the fewest. In a later analysis, HLA-associated TCR beta chains were found to be more clonally expanded and to have lower generation probabilities than equally common non-associated chains. The presence/absence analyses assumed that sequencing depth was roughly uniform across donors, and that assumption may not be true. The study gave a list of 150 to 200 TCR beta chains associated with cytomegalovirus. A group of highly shared sequence variants was considered likely to be a technical artifact of the sequencing pipeline. Across donors, most TCR sequences were observed very rarely, whereas some public TCRs were present in many individuals. In this cohort, only TCR beta chains were sequenced, and detectable features were limited by the absence of alpha or paired-chain data. According to the authors, the approach could potentially be generalized to other disease states and immunological phenotypes. A later analysis found that most CMV-associated TCR beta chains appeared HLA-restricted, with HLA associations seemingly driven largely by CMV exposure. The earlier analysis of almost 600 of the donors excluded about 16 rarely observed V segments, including chromosome 9 orphons, because counts were too low.

Sequenced sample: PBMCs. The sequence joins TRBV7-2 to TRBJ1-2; 5 matching bases give a weak D call of TRBD1. The TCR was taken from a young woman in good health and CMV-seropositive. The encoded CDR3 is CASSNSGTIYGYTF. The nucleotides are TGTGCCAGCAGCAACTCCGGGACTATATATGGCTACACCTTC.